Listed below are T cell receptor beta chains from one sample, sequenced in a study of technical replicates of blood from a few donors. Assay: immunoSEQ multiplex PCR; the TCRdb copy retains only in-frame clones and omits some. Of about 75,000 clones listed, 97% are singletons. Sequences were obtained from T cells isolated from PBMCs. The receptors here all came from a human donor in good health. CDR3s leave out the opening cysteine and the closing phenylalanine or tryptophan.

J: TRBJ2-2; V: TRBV2; CDR3: ASSESALAGGFGELF
J: TRBJ1-1; V: TRBV7-8; CDR3: ATRQVLTEAF
J: TRBJ1-1; V: TRBV2; CDR3: ASSDREDTEAF
J: TRBJ2-3; V: TRBV5-1; CDR3: ASSSAMTSGPTDTQY
J: TRBJ2-3; V: TRBV5-1; CDR3: ASSSDSPYTQY
J: TRBJ2-1; V: TRBV5-1; CDR3: ASSLGGGVSYNEQF
J: TRBJ1-1; V: TRBV14; CDR3: ASSRTGVDTEAF
J: TRBJ1-1; V: TRBV30; CDR3: AWSLGEMTGAF
J: TRBJ2-3; V: TRBV5-1; CDR3: ASRIGTSGRAGDTQY
J: TRBJ1-1; V: TRBV18; CDR3: ASSPPAGLGEAF
J: TRBJ1-2; V: TRBV7-2; CDR3: ASSFQTGDFGYT
J: TRBJ2-3; V: TRBV5-6; CDR3: ASSFGGSWSGTDTQY
J: TRBJ2-5; V: TRBV6-5; CDR3: ASSFRGFRETQY
J: TRBJ1-2; V: TRBV6-1; CDR3: ASSEALARAWVDNYGYT
J: TRBJ2-3; V: TRBV10-3; CDR3: AITKSGDTDTQY
J: TRBJ2-1; V: TRBV15; CDR3: ATSREAASSYNEQF
J: TRBJ2-5; V: TRBV7-8; CDR3: ASSFDSQETQY
J: TRBJ2-3; V: TRBV19; CDR3: ASWDRGGTDTQY
J: TRBJ2-3; V: TRBV7-2; CDR3: ASSLASSGNRDTQY
J: TRBJ2-7; V: TRBV5-1; CDR3: ASSPNSYEQY
J: TRBJ1-2; V: TRBV5-1; CDR3: ASSTGTGEFYGYT
J: TRBJ2-4; V: TRBV2; CDR3: ASSRDRGYIQY
J: TRBJ2-2; V: TRBV7-2; CDR3: ASLTNTGELF
J: TRBJ2-7; V: TRBV10-1; CDR3: ASSERPFSTSGLGEQY
J: TRBJ1-1; V: TRBV30; CDR3: AWRGRENTEAF
J: TRBJ2-7; V: TRBV29-1; CDR3: SVASGQTYEQY
J: TRBJ2-7; V: TRBV19; CDR3: ASSIATEGTYEQY
J: TRBJ1-3; V: TRBV30; CDR3: AWSIGEGNTIY
J: TRBJ1-1; V: TRBV18; CDR3: ASSVELNTEAF
J: TRBJ2-1; V: TRBV29-1; CDR3: SVDGREPYNEQF
J: TRBJ2-2; V: TRBV7-7; CDR3: ASSLERGTGELF
J: TRBJ1-3; V: TRBV11-3; CDR3: ASSSQLSGNTIY
J: TRBJ2-2; V: TRBV12-5; CDR3: ASGLSTGVLDTGELF
J: TRBJ1-2; V: TRBV10-3; CDR3: AISGTVDYGYT
J: TRBJ2-7; V: TRBV11-2; CDR3: ASSYSRGAYEQY
J: TRBJ1-5; V: TRBV5-4; CDR3: ASSSGGYSNQPQH
J: TRBJ2-5; V: TRBV28; CDR3: ASSPTLAGEETQY
J: TRBJ1-1; V: TRBV28; CDR3: ASSFLGTEAF
J: TRBJ2-5; V: TRBV28; CDR3: ASSITEKETQY
J: TRBJ1-1; V: TRBV28; CDR3: ASGAGGENTEAF
J: TRBJ2-7; V: TRBV6-4; CDR3: ASRETSGAYEQY
J: TRBJ1-1; V: TRBV9; CDR3: ASSVGRRGTEAF
J: TRBJ1-2; V: TRBV2; CDR3: ASRQGASGYT